Following are 3 T cell receptor beta chains from one sample sequenced in a study of blood T cells in healthy people across ages. A sample-barcoded 5' primer and a J-beta primer mix were used in a second PCR of about 7 to 12 cycles. TCRdb reprocessed the 5' RACE reads with MiXCR, giving one entry per CDR3 protein. The data show roughly 900,000 distinct CDR3 sequences, around 30% seen once. Sequenced material: blood. The source of these receptors is a woman older than 75 in good health.

Comment on this clonotype: This may be a read error, as it is one base from a much larger clone. The chain combines TRBV29-1 with TRBJ1-2; unclear D gene. Germline V gene lookup returns CDR1 SQVTM and CDR2 ANQGSEA. Trimming took 7 bases from V and 4 from J, leaving 16 bases between them. This CDR3 is built from 13 residues. The CDR3: CSAVSGIGYGYTF. For the CDR3, the DNA is TGCAGCGCTGTGTCGGGGATTGGCTATGGCTACACCTTC.

For this clonotype: Sequence at one end of the junction differs from germline and may be a read error. The chain uses TRBV10-3 and TRBJ2-5; TRBD2 is a possible D gene (7 bases). The last part of the DNA fits TRBJ2-1 better; the J call may be wrong. CDR1 and CDR2 (germline): ENHRY, SYGVKD. CDR3 length equals 13 residues. The CDR3 sequence: CATSPGGQETQFF. Here the CDR3 DNA reads TGTGCCACCAGTCCGGGGGGACAAGAGACCCAGTTCTTC.

This clonotype appeared many times. The chain carries TRBV3-1 and TRBJ2-5, with no clear D. The germline gives CDR1 LGHDT, CDR2 YNNKEL (reference sequence). V was shortened by 3 bases and J by 7 bases, with 12 bases between the two germline ends. The CDR3 sequence is 13 residues long. Here the CDR3 DNA reads TGTGCCAGCAGCCAGACCAACTATGGGACCCAGTACTTC. This encodes CASSQTNYGTQYF.